The rows below give T cell receptor beta chains drawn from one sample of a study of blood T cell repertoires in COVID-19. Sequencing used immunoSEQ multiplex PCR; TCRdb keeps in-frame clones, though not all of them. The sample yields roughly 180,000 clones, around four fifths seen once. Sequencing input: PBMCs or T cells enriched from blood (not recorded which). The receptors shown here come from a woman aged 55-70 years who had recovered from COVID-19. Both conserved end residues are part of each CDR3. D genes are given only for firm matches. Not all rows give a size; the values are once, few, many and, for expanded clones, a class.

V gene,D gene,clone size,J gene,CDR3 DNA,CDR3 protein
TRBV2,NA,NA,TRBJ1-6,TGTGCCAGCAGGAGCGGGGGCACTTTTAATTCACCCCTCCACTTT,CASRSGGTFNSPLHF
TRBV5-4,NA,few,TRBJ1-6,TGTGCCAGCAGCTTCGCGGTGGCGCGAGATTCACCCCTCCACTTT,CASSFAVARDSPLHF
TRBV2,NA,NA,TRBJ1-5,TGTGCCAGCAGTGTAGAATCCAGGCAGGGTCAGCCCCAGCATTTT,CASSVESRQGQPQHF
TRBV10-3,TRBD2,NA,TRBJ2-7,TGTGCCATCAGTCCGGGACTAGGAATTTACGAGCAGTACTTC,CAISPGLGIYEQYF
TRBV6-2/TRBV6-3,TRBD2,NA,TRBJ2-4,TGTGCCAGCAGTTCCTCACGGGGGGGGACCGTAAACATTCAGTACTTC,CASSSSRGGTVNIQYF
TRBV9,NA,NA,TRBJ1-4,TGTGCCAGCAGCCCGGGGGGGGCGGACGAAAAACTGTTTTTT,CASSPGGADEKLFF
TRBV28,NA,NA,TRBJ1-6,TGTGCCAGCCGGGAGAGCTCCTATAATTCACCCCTCCACTTT,CASRESSYNSPLHF
TRBV6-5,NA,NA,TRBJ1-2,TGTGCCAGCAGCCTCGGTCGTACGTCCTATGGCTACACCTTC,CASSLGRTSYGYTF
TRBV28,NA,NA,TRBJ1-2,TGTGCCAGCAGTTTAACTGGGGCGGAAAGGGGCTACACCTTC,CASSLTGAERGYTF
TRBV9,NA,few,TRBJ1-1,TGTGCCAGCAGCGTAGCGGACGGGAGCACTGAAGCTTTCTTT,CASSVADGSTEAFF
TRBV3-1/TRBV3-2,NA,NA,TRBJ1-1,TGTGCCAGCAGCCAGGGGGCGGCCACTGAAGCTTTCTTT,CASSQGAATEAFF
TRBV7-9,TRBD1,few,TRBJ2-7,TGTGCCAGCAGCTTAAGCACAGGGGCTCAGGAGCAGTACTTC,CASSLSTGAQEQYF
TRBV3-1/TRBV3-2,TRBD1,NA,TRBJ2-7,TGTGCCAGCAGCCAGGCTTCCGGGACAGGGGCCGAGCAGTACTTC,CASSQASGTGAEQYF
TRBV9,TRBD2,NA,TRBJ2-1,TGTGCCAGCAGCGTCGGGACTACATACAATGAGCAGTTCTTC,CASSVGTTYNEQFF
TRBV27,TRBD1,NA,TRBJ1-5,TGTGCCAGCAGTTTACGGGGACAGGGGCTTTATAGCAATCAGCCCCAGCATTTT,CASSLRGQGLYSNQPQHF
TRBV18,NA,NA,TRBJ2-1,TGTGCCAGCTCAGATACAGTTTACAATGAGCAGTTCTTC,CASSDTVYNEQFF
TRBV5-6,TRBD1,once,TRBJ1-5,TGTGCCAGCAGCTTGCGGAGTACTCGGGACAGGGGGTGGCCCCAGCATTTT,CASSLRSTRDRGWPQHF
TRBV24-1,TRBD2,NA,TRBJ2-5,TGTGCCACCAGTGGCCGAACTAGCGGGAGAGAGACCCAGTACTTC,CATSGRTSGRETQYF
TRBV6-1,TRBD2,NA,TRBJ2-1,TGTGCCAGCAGTGATGGAATGCGGGAGGGTTACAATGAGCAGTTCTTC,CASSDGMREGYNEQFF
TRBV7-9,TRBD1,NA,TRBJ1-2,TGTGCCAGCAGCTTGGGGACAGGAGGGGATGGCTACACCTTC,CASSLGTGGDGYTF
TRBV5-4,TRBD2,NA,TRBJ2-3,TGTGCCAGCAGCCGAGGGACTAGCGGAGACACAGATACGCAGTATTTT,CASSRGTSGDTDTQYF
TRBV7-2,NA,NA,TRBJ1-1,TGTGCCAGCAGCTTACTATGGACTGAAGCTTTCTTT,CASSLLWTEAFF
TRBV6-2/TRBV6-3,NA,NA,TRBJ1-1,TGTGCCAGCAGTTACTCGGGCAATTTCGCTGAAGCTTTCTTT,CASSYSGNFAEAFF
TRBV5-1,NA,NA,TRBJ2-3,TGCGCCAGCAGCTCACCGGGACTGGCAAAAGATACGCAGTATTTT,CASSSPGLAKDTQYF
TRBV2,TRBD1,NA,TRBJ1-1,TGTGCCAGCAGTGGACAGGGGGCGACCGGAGCTTTCTTT,CASSGQGATGAFF
TRBV28,NA,NA,TRBJ1-2,TGTGCCAGCAGTTTAGGCCGTTATGGCTACACCTTC,CASSLGRYGYTF
TRBV10-3,NA,NA,TRBJ2-1,TGTGCCATCAGTGAGGGGGAGCATAAGGGCTACAATGAGCAGTTCTTC,CAISEGEHKGYNEQFF
TRBV7-9,TRBD2,NA,TRBJ2-1,TGTGCCAGCAGCCCCCGGGGTAGCGGGAGAGATGAGCAGTTCTTC,CASSPRGSGRDEQFF
TRBV19,NA,few,TRBJ1-1,TGTGCCAGTAGTAGTCAGACAGGTTGGAACACTGAAGCTTTCTTT,CASSSQTGWNTEAFF
TRBV30,NA,NA,TRBJ1-5,TGTGCCTGGGCTACAGGGCTGGATCAGCCCCAGCATTTT,CAWATGLDQPQHF
TRBV4-1,NA,few,TRBJ2-7,TGCGCCAGCAGCCCTCACGACAGAACCTACGAGCAGTACTTC,CASSPHDRTYEQYF
TRBV4-2,NA,NA,TRBJ1-2,TGTGCCAGCAGCCAAGTTACACAGGGCTACACCTTC,CASSQVTQGYTF
TRBV19,NA,NA,TRBJ1-1,TGTGCCAGCACAGGGTCGGAGTTGTACACTGAAGCTTTCTTT,CASTGSELYTEAFF
TRBV7-9,TRBD1,few,TRBJ2-7,TGTGCCAGCAGCTTAGGTCCGGGACAGGGGTCCTACGAGCAGTACTTC,CASSLGPGQGSYEQYF
TRBV9,TRBD2,NA,TRBJ2-1,TGTGCCAGCAGCGTAGGAGGACTAGCGCAATTGAATGAGCAGTTCTTC,CASSVGGLAQLNEQFF
TRBV6-5,NA,NA,TRBJ2-5,TGTGCCAGCACACGGGAGACCCAGTACTTC,CASTRETQYF
TRBV5-7,NA,NA,TRBJ1-1,TGTGCCAGCAGGGTTAACCGACGGGGTACTGAAGCTTTCTTT,CASRVNRRGTEAFF
TRBV5-1,TRBD1,NA,TRBJ1-1,TGCGCCAGCAGCCACGACCCGGACAGGTACTTTCTTGAAGCTTTCTTT,CASSHDPDRYFLEAFF
TRBV2,NA,NA,TRBJ1-1,TGTGCCAGCAGTGAGGCAGGGCCGAAAAATGAAGCTTTCTTT,CASSEAGPKNEAFF
TRBV5-1,TRBD1,NA,TRBJ2-1,TGCGCCAGCAGCCTAGGGACAGGCTACAATGAGCAGTTCTTC,CASSLGTGYNEQFF